This is a list of T cell receptor beta chains from one sample in a study of blood T cell repertoires in COVID-19. Profiled with immunoSEQ multiplex PCR; TCRdb holds only in-frame clones, not every one. This table holds roughly 250,000 clones, less than 90% found once. The sequenced sample consisted of peripheral blood. These receptor sequences come from a man in his 60s who had recovered from COVID-19. The CDR3 runs from the conserved cysteine through the conserved F or W. The D gene is left open where the match is weak. The size field is filled for only some rows; it gives once, few, many or a size class.

v_gene	abundance	d_gene	j_gene	CDR3nt	CDR3aa
TRBV7-8	once	.	TRBJ2-7	TGTGCCAGCAGCTTAAGCCAGGGTGAGGTAGGTCGCGAGCAGTACTTC	CASSLSQGEVGREQYF
TRBV2	once	.	TRBJ1-5	TGTGCCAGCAGTGAATGGGGGGTTGTCAATCAGCCCCAGCATTTT	CASSEWGVVNQPQHF
TRBV9	.	.	TRBJ1-6	TGTGCCAGCAGCGTAGACGAAGACTCGTATTCACCCCTCCACTTT	CASSVDEDSYSPLHF
TRBV6-6	.	.	TRBJ1-2	TGTGCCAGCACGACACTCGAAACTAACTATGGCTACACCTTC	CASTTLETNYGYTF
TRBV18	.	TRBD1	TRBJ2-2	TGTGCCAGCTCCCCCGGACAGGGGATATCCACCGGGGAGCTGTTTTTT	CASSPGQGISTGELFF
TRBV11-1	.	TRBD1	TRBJ2-3	TGTGCCAGCAGCTACCGGGACAGGGGGGCAGATACGCAATATTTT	CASSYRDRGADTQYF
TRBV9	.	.	TRBJ1-4	TGTGCCAGCAGCGTAGGGGACTCACGGGGGGAAAAACTGTTTTTT	CASSVGDSRGEKLFF
TRBV19	.	TRBD1	TRBJ1-6	TGTGCCAGTAGTGCACCTACAGGGACAGGGGTTTCACCCCTCCACTTT	CASSAPTGTGVSPLHF
TRBV7-7	few	.	TRBJ2-1	TGTGCCAGCAGCTTAGTGGACCGGGGGATATGCAATGAGCAGTTCTTC	CASSLVDRGICNEQFF
TRBV6-5	.	.	TRBJ1-2	TGTGCCACCTGCCCAGACAGCGTTAACTATGGCTACACCTTC	CATCPDSVNYGYTF
TRBV5-6	.	.	TRBJ2-1	TGTGCCAGCAGCTCCCTTCATAGCGTATACAATGAGCAGTTCTTC	CASSSLHSVYNEQFF
TRBV7-9	once	.	TRBJ2-7	TGTGCCAGCTCCCCACCTCAGGGCGAGCAGTACTTC	CASSPPQGEQYF
TRBV28	.	.	TRBJ2-2	TGTGCCAGCTTCGGGGGGCTCGCGAACACCGGGGAGCTGTTTTTT	CASFGGLANTGELFF
TRBV27	.	TRBD1	TRBJ2-7	TGTGCCAGCAGTTTCAGCGGACAGGCCTGGGAGCAGTACTTC	CASSFSGQAWEQYF
TRBV29-1	.	.	TRBJ1-3	TGCAGCGTTGTCGACAGCGCCGCTGGAAACACCATATATTTT	CSVVDSAAGNTIYF
TRBV5-1	.	.	TRBJ1-2	TGCGCCAGCAGCTTAGGGCAGGGTTCCATCGCCTATGGCTACACCTTC	CASSLGQGSIAYGYTF
TRBV19	.	TRBD1	TRBJ1-5	TGTGCCAGCGCACAGGGGGTCCGACAGCCCCAGCATTTT	CASAQGVRQPQHF
TRBV19	.	.	TRBJ1-5	TGTGCCAGTAGTATCCAGGGTAGCAATCAGCCCCAGCATTTT	CASSIQGSNQPQHF
TRBV2	.	.	TRBJ1-6	TGTGCCAGCAGTGAAGCCGGACTGTTACCTTCACCCCTCCACTTT	CASSEAGLLPSPLHF
TRBV6-5	.	TRBD1	TRBJ1-1	TGTGCCAGCAGAAGGACAGGGGAAAACACTGAAGCTTTCTTT	CASRRTGENTEAFF
TRBV18	.	TRBD2	TRBJ2-5	TGTGCCAGCTCACCGACTGGACTAGCGGGCGAGGAGACCCAGTACTTC	CASSPTGLAGEETQYF
TRBV6-2/TRBV6-3	.	.	TRBJ1-1	TGTGCCAGCAGTTACTTCCCCCACAGGAAGAACACTGAAGCTTTCTTT	CASSYFPHRKNTEAFF
TRBV28	.	.	TRBJ2-3	TGTGCCAGCAGTCCCACAGGGTACGGCACAGATACGCAGTATTTT	CASSPTGYGTDTQYF
TRBV11-2	once	TRBD2	TRBJ2-3	TGTGCCAGCAGCGACCCGGGACTAGTAAAAGATACGCAGTATTTT	CASSDPGLVKDTQYF
TRBV2	once	TRBD2	TRBJ2-3	TGTGCCAGCAGTGGGGCGGAGCGGGGGAGGAGGACGCAGTATTTT	CASSGAERGRRTQYF
TRBV27	.	.	TRBJ2-7	TGTGCCAGCAGTTCCTCCAGGTTTTTCGGGGTTAGCGAGCAGTACTTC	CASSSSRFFGVSEQYF
TRBV12-3/TRBV12-4	.	.	TRBJ1-1	TGTGCCAGCAGTTTACAGAACACTGAAGCTTTCTTT	CASSLQNTEAFF
TRBV18	once	TRBD2	TRBJ2-6	TGTGCCAGCTCACCGAAATCCAGCGGGGTTAGCTCTGGGGCCAACGTCCTGACTTTC	CASSPKSSGVSSGANVLTF
TRBV7-9	.	TRBD1	TRBJ1-2	TGTGCCAGCAGCTTAAATATCGGGACAGGGGATGGCTACACCTTC	CASSLNIGTGDGYTF
TRBV14	.	TRBD1	TRBJ1-2	TGTGCCAGCAGCCCACCGGGACAGGTGCTCTATGGCTACACCTTC	CASSPPGQVLYGYTF
TRBV7-2	.	.	TRBJ2-2	TGTGCCAGCAGCTTAGCGCTTAGGACACGGGGGGAGCTGTTTTTT	CASSLALRTRGELFF
TRBV6-6	.	.	TRBJ1-5	TGTGCCAGCAGTTTCTACAGGGAAAGCAATCAGCCCCAGCATTTT	CASSFYRESNQPQHF
TRBV3-1/TRBV3-2	.	TRBD1	TRBJ1-2	TGTGCCAGCAGCCGCCCGGGACAGTTCAACTATGGCTACACCTTC	CASSRPGQFNYGYTF
TRBV7-2	.	TRBD2	TRBJ2-1	TGTGCCAGCAGCTTCGGCGGGGGGGCCTATGAGCAGTTCTTC	CASSFGGGAYEQFF
TRBV7-2	.	TRBD1	TRBJ1-2	TGTGCCAGCAGCGGACAGGGGCTGGACTATGGCTACACCTTC	CASSGQGLDYGYTF
TRBV10-3	.	TRBD1	TRBJ2-7	TGTGCCATCAGTGAGAACAGGGGGGCGGTCTACGAGCAGTACTTC	CAISENRGAVYEQYF
TRBV6-1	.	.	TRBJ1-1	TGTGCCAGCAGTGAAGCGTACGGGACACTCTCCTTT	CASSEAYGTLSF
TRBV5-1	.	TRBD2	TRBJ2-3	TGCGCCAGCAGCTTGGTCTTCCGGCGGGGGTCACAAATTACGTCGGCGCAGTATTTT	CASSLVFRRGSQITSAQYF
TRBV2	.	.	TRBJ2-7	TGTGCCAGCGAGGGAACAGGGACCTACGAGCAGTACTTC	CASEGTGTYEQYF
TRBV9	.	.	TRBJ1-4	TGTGCCAGCAGCCCAAAGCCCCGGGATAATCAAAAACTGTTTTTT	CASSPKPRDNQKLFF
TRBV6-5	.	.	TRBJ2-7	TGTGCCAGCACAGCGGGCAACGAGCAGTACTTC	CASTAGNEQYF
TRBV18	.	.	TRBJ2-5	TGTGCCAGCTCACCCCGAGGGTCCCAAGAGACCCAGTACTTC	CASSPRGSQETQYF
TRBV6-5	.	TRBD2	TRBJ2-3	TGTGCCAGCACCCTAGCGGGGGGGGCAGATACGCAGTATTTT	CASTLAGGADTQYF
TRBV7-9	.	.	TRBJ1-1	TGTGCCAGCAGCAGCCAGGGAGGGAACACTGAAGCTTTCTTT	CASSSQGGNTEAFF
TRBV24-1	.	TRBD1	TRBJ2-5	TGTGCCACCGGCCTACAGGGGGTTGAGACCCAGTACTTC	CATGLQGVETQYF